The clone carrying this T cell receptor beta chain was counted many times. Its cognate antigen is unknown. MiXCR was run by TCRdb on the 5' RACE reads, yielding one entry per CDR3 protein. The table includes more than 25,000 distinct CDR3 sequences, around 4% detected once. The CDR3 sequence is 19 residues long. V lost 5 bases to trimming and J lost 8 bases; unmatched junction nucleotides: 18. CDR1 is SGHTA and CDR2 is FQGNSA in the germline V gene. The data belong to a study of neurological immune-mediated disorders. The study's findings and limits: There were no CDR3 amino acid sequences shared by expanded clones across subjects, a result suggesting private repertoires in all groups. While HTLV-1-associated myelopathy showed the greatest TCR clonal expansion, multiple sclerosis showed the least, falling below healthy controls.

Each sorted-subset library came from about a million CD4+ or CD8+ T cells. The TCR was taken from a woman aged 40 to 50 in good health. The rearrangement links TRBV7-2 to TRBJ2-3; 14 bases are shared with TRBD2. Sequencing was performed on CD4+ T cells from blood. CDR3 in DNA: TGTGCCAGCAGCCCCCGGGTGAAAACCGGGACTAGCGGGAGTAGTACGCAGTATTTT. This translates into CASSPRVKTGTSGSSTQYF. Looking up the rest from reference TRBV7-2 and TRBJ2-3 gives the full variable domain: GAGVSQSPSNKVTEKGKDVELRCDPISGHTALYWYRQSLGQGLEFLIYFQGNSAPDKSGLPSDRFSAERTGGSVSTLTIQRTQQEDSAVYLCASSPRVKTGTSGSSTQYFGPGTRLTVL.